The entry that follows covers one TCR beta chain sequence. There are 12 residues in the CDR3. Germline V gene data show CDR1 as SNHLY and CDR2 as FYNNEI. Trimming took off 3 bases at V and 4 bases at J, with 4 bases between the two ends. The sample is drawn from a study of T cells in localized non-small cell lung cancer. Profiling relied on immunoSEQ multiplex PCR, and the TCRdb table lists in-frame clones only, not all of them. The sample lists around 30,000 clones; 90% to 95% were seen once. The V and J genes are TRBV2 and TRBJ1-5; D is uncertain. The TCR was taken from a woman aged 35 to 70 with stage I lung adenocarcinoma. The sample was peripheral blood, taken before any cancer treatment. CDR3 in amino acids: CASSDGNQPQHF. The CDR3 coding sequence is TGTGCCAGCAGTGACGGGAATCAGCCCCAGCATTTT.